This is a list of T cell receptor beta chains from one sample in a study of regulatory T cells in long-lasting Graves disease. TCRdb fed the multiplex PCR reads into MiXCR, producing one record per CDR3 protein. The sample includes roughly 400,000 distinct CDR3 sequences, over 12% of them seen just once. This sample also appeared in a second study, on T cells in Graves' hyperthyroidism and ophthalmopathy.

This specimen was peripheral blood mononuclear cells (PBMCs), taken at new diagnosis, from a patient treated with antithyroid drugs. These receptors were obtained from a woman between 40 and 55 years old with Graves disease. Both conserved end residues are part of each CDR3. D genes are given only for firm matches. Only part of the rows carry a size: once, few, many, or a class if the clone is expanded.

TRBV11-2	TRBD2	TRBJ2-5	many	TGTGCCAGCAGCTCACCGCGGACTAGCGGGGGGGAGACCCAGTACTTC	CASSSPRTSGGETQYF
TRBV5-4	NA	TRBJ2-6	few	TGTGCCAGCAGCTTGACTGTGGAGATCGGCTCTGGGGCCAACGTCCTGACTTTC	CASSLTVEIGSGANVLTF
TRBV7-9	TRBD2	TRBJ2-7	many	TGTGCCAGCAGCTTAGCGATTGGGCTAGCGGGAATCTACGAGCAGTACTTC	CASSLAIGLAGIYEQYF
TRBV28	NA	TRBJ1-1	many	TGTGCCAGCAGTTTTCAGGGGCTTGCTGAAGCTTTCTTT	CASSFQGLAEAFF
TRBV27	NA	TRBJ1-5	many	TGTGCCAGCAACTTCCAGGGGCAGCCCCAGCATTTT	CASNFQGQPQHF
TRBV12-5	NA	TRBJ2-7	many	TGTGCTAGTGGTTCGGGGCTGGGCTACGAGCAGTACTTC	CASGSGLGYEQYF
TRBV7-9	TRBD1	TRBJ2-5	NA	TGTGCCAGCAGCTTTTACAGGGGCAAAGAGACCCAGTACTTC	CASSFYRGKETQYF
TRBV6-1	NA	TRBJ1-2	many	TGTGCCAGCAGTGAATTGACAGTGACGCGCTATGGCTACACCTTC	CASSELTVTRYGYTF
TRBV29-1	NA	TRBJ2-1	many	TGCAGCGTTGTCCCTAGTCTGAGCTCCTACAATGAGCAGTTCTTC	CSVVPSLSSYNEQFF
TRBV9	TRBD2	TRBJ2-5	many	TGTGCCAGCAGCATAAGCGGGGGGACAGCAGAGACCCAGTACTTC	CASSISGGTAETQYF
TRBV9	TRBD2	TRBJ2-2	NA	TGTGCCAGCAGCGCCGGACTAGCGGGAGTTGGCACCGGGGAGCTGTTTTTT	CASSAGLAGVGTGELFF
TRBV27	NA	TRBJ1-2	many	TGTGCCAGCAGTTCCGGGCTGGGGTTAGGCTACACCTTC	CASSSGLGLGYTF
TRBV2	TRBD1	TRBJ1-2	many	TGTGCCAGCAAAAGGACAGGGCTGGCCTATGGCTACACCTTC	CASKRTGLAYGYTF
TRBV27	NA	TRBJ1-4	many	TGTGCCAGCAGGATTAGGACCTCAACTAATGAAAAACTGTTTTTT	CASRIRTSTNEKLFF
TRBV12-3/TRBV12-4	NA	TRBJ1-2	many	TGTGCCAGCAGTCTGGGACACTTTTATGGCTACACCTTC	CASSLGHFYGYTF
TRBV9	NA	TRBJ1-4	many	TGTGCCAGCAGCGCCCAAATGGGGGCGCAGGATGAAAAACTGTTTTTT	CASSAQMGAQDEKLFF
TRBV27	TRBD1	TRBJ1-6	many	TGTGCCAGCAGTTTGGGACAGACCTATAATTCACCCCTCCACTTT	CASSLGQTYNSPLHF
TRBV27	NA	TRBJ2-2	many	TGTGCCACCCTCAGGGCGGGGACCGGGGAGCTGTTTTTT	CATLRAGTGELFF
TRBV28	TRBD1	TRBJ1-2	many	TGTGCCAGCAGTCCCCTAGACAGGGGGCGGTGGTTTGACTATGGCTACACCTTC	CASSPLDRGRWFDYGYTF
TRBV7-6	TRBD1	TRBJ1-1	many	TGTGCCAGCAGCCCTCGGACAGGGGTTACTTTCTTT	CASSPRTGVTFF
TRBV12-3/TRBV12-4	TRBD1	TRBJ1-4	many	TGTGCCAGCAGAAATACCGGGACAGTGGGAGAAAAACTGTTTTTT	CASRNTGTVGEKLFF
TRBV28	TRBD1	TRBJ1-3	NA	TGTGCCAGCAGTGTCTCCGGGACAGATGGAAACACCATATATTTT	CASSVSGTDGNTIYF
TRBV11-2	TRBD1	TRBJ2-3	many	TGTGCCAGCAGGCGGGTCCCACAGGGGGCCTTCACAGATACGCAGTATTTT	CASRRVPQGAFTDTQYF
TRBV6-5	NA	TRBJ2-5	many	TGTGCCAGCAGTTACTCGGCCGGGTCGAGGAGAGAGACCCAGTACTTC	CASSYSAGSRRETQYF
TRBV27	NA	TRBJ2-1	many	TGTGCCAGCAGTATATACTATGGAAATGAGCAGTTCTTC	CASSIYYGNEQFF
TRBV2	TRBD2	TRBJ2-7	NA	TGTGCCAGCAGGGTAAGGGCTAGCGGGAGTTACCCCTACGAGCAGTACTTC	CASRVRASGSYPYEQYF